These 22 T cell receptor beta chains were sequenced from one sample in a study of PD-1 blockade in classical Hodgkin lymphoma. Following autologous stem cell transplantation, relapse occurred in every patient, and exposure to brentuximab vedotin varied. Libraries were prepared by immunoSEQ multiplex PCR; TCRdb keeps only in-frame clonotypes and omits some of them. The data hold approximately 4,500 clones, with 60% to 85% observed a single time. The sequenced sample was peripheral blood mononuclear cells (PBMCs), obtained at baseline. Every receptor here comes from a human donor with classical Hodgkin lymphoma.

This clone ranks as medium-sized (0.01 to 0.1%). The chain recombines TRBV18 with TRBJ2-2, with unresolved D. With 2 bases removed from V and 0 bases from J, the gap between germline ends came to 7 bases. There are 15 residues in the CDR3. Germline CDR1 reads KGHSH; CDR2 reads LQKENI. As DNA, the CDR3 is TGTGCCAGCTCACCATTGACGACGAACACCGGGGAGCTGTTTTTT. Translated: CASSPLTTNTGELFF. Full variable domain (outside the CDR3, taken from reference TRBV18 and TRBJ2-2): NAGVMQNPRHLVRRRGQEARLRCSPMKGHSHVYWYRQLPEEGLKFMVYLQKENIIDESGMPKERFSAEFPKEGPSILRIQQVVRGDSAAYFCASSPLTTNTGELFFGEGSRLTVL.

The chain joins TRBV7-3 to TRBJ2-2; D is possibly TRBD2 (6 bases). CDR3 size: 14 residues. Germline V lookup: CDR1 SGHTA, CDR2 FQGTGA. Trimming removed 6 bases at V and 6 bases at J, with 14 bases between. The CDR3 nucleotides are TGTGCCAGCAGGCAGACTAGTAGCGCCGGGGAGCTGTTTTTT. It codes for CASRQTSSAGELFF.

By its share, this clone is large. This rearrangement joins TRBV2 to TRBJ2-1, with a tentative D call TRBD2 (5 bases). Per the germline V gene, CDR1 is SNHLY and CDR2 is FYNNEI. The CDR3 consists of 12 residues. Trimming pared 4 bases from V and 5 bases from J, leaving 6 bases between. CDR3 amino acids: CASSGADNEQFF. CDR3 coding DNA: TGTGCCAGCAGTGGAGCGGACAATGAGCAGTTCTTC.

This clone was seen only a few times. V and J are TRBV27 and TRBJ2-1, with 8 bases matching TRBD2. Germline lookup yields CDR1 MNHEY and CDR2 SMNVEV (reference sequence). This CDR3 is built from 11 residues. The V and J ends lost 7 bases and 13 bases, in that order; junction bases with no gene match: 6. The CDR3, as DNA: TGTGCCAGCACCGGGGGGGGGTTCCAGTTCTTC. It codes for CASTGGGFQFF.

The chain has TRBV4-2 and TRBJ2-7; 8 bases agree with TRBD1. CDR3 length equals 15 residues. Looked up from germline, CDR1 is LGHNA and CDR2 is YNFKEQ. V shed 6 bases, J shed 0 bases, and the junction held 7 bases outside the gene matches. The CDR3 DNA follows: TGTGCCAGCAGGGACGGACAGGGTGGCTCCTACGAGCAGTACTTC. This codes for CASRDGQGGSYEQYF.

This clone is a singleton in its sample. This chain links TRBV19 with TRBJ1-5; 8 positions match TRBD1. CDR1 LNHDA and CDR2 SQIVND come from the germline V gene (reference sequence). With V trimmed by 6 bases and J by 5 bases, 6 bases remained unmatched. The CDR3 sequence is 14 residues long. The CDR3 protein is CASRGQGKYQPQHF. The CDR3 DNA reads as TGTGCCAGTAGAGGACAGGGCAAATATCAGCCCCAGCATTTT.

Within the sample, this clone is medium-sized. This chain connects TRBV10-3 to TRBJ2-3; tentatively, D is TRBD2 (5 bases). CDR3 size: 15 residues. Trimming removed 3 bases from V and 1 base from J, with 11 bases in between. The germline V gene has CDR1 ENHRY and CDR2 SYGVKD. In DNA form, the CDR3 reads TGTGCCATCAGTGATGGGGAGTCCGGCACAGATACGCAGTATTTT. This codes for CAISDGESGTDTQYF.

The table lists this clone with a count of one. V is TRBV7-9 and J is TRBJ1-1; no reliable D call. Germline V gives CDR1 SEHNR, CDR2 FQNEAQ (reference sequence). The CDR3 covers 12 residues. The V and J ends lost 5 bases and 4 bases respectively, with 8 bases between them. The CDR3 loop reads CASSPRGTEAFF. CDR3 DNA sequence: TGTGCCAGCAGCCCTCGAGGCACTGAAGCTTTCTTT.

The genes are TRBV13 and TRBJ2-2, with 8 bases matching TRBD1. V lost 5 bases, J lost 7 bases, and 12 bases stayed unmatched. The V gene's germline CDR1 is PRHDT and CDR2 FYEKMQ (reference sequence). CDR3 length equals 16 residues. The CDR3: CASSPEARGLGGELFF. The CDR3 region has the DNA TGTGCCAGCAGCCCAGAGGCCAGGGGGCTGGGCGGGGAGCTGTTTTTT.

By share of the sample, this clone is large. The chain recombines TRBV2 with TRBJ2-5; TRBD1 is a possible D gene (6 bases). From germline, CDR1 is SNHLY and CDR2 FYNNEI. This CDR3 region has 16 residues. The V and J ends lost 4 bases and 5 bases respectively, with 20 bases between them. CDR3 nucleotide sequence: TGTGCCAGCAGTGGGGATTTTGGGCAGGGGAGTGAGACCCAGTACTTC. This gives the protein CASSGDFGQGSETQYF.

V and J are TRBV14 and TRBJ2-2; a possible D gene is TRBD2 (5 bases). The germline V gene encodes CDR1 SGHDN and CDR2 FVKESK. This CDR3 contains 16 residues. V was clipped by 0 bases and J by 1 base, with 9 bases between them. The CDR3 loop is CASSQEGSKNTGELFF. CDR3 DNA sequence: TGTGCCAGCAGCCAAGAGGGGAGTAAGAACACCGGGGAGCTGTTTTTT.

The J gene is TRBJ2-1, the V gene TRBV19, with D uncertain. The germline CDR1 and CDR2 sequences are LNHDA and SQIVND (reference sequence). V lost 2 bases to trimming and J lost 4 bases, with 6 bases between them. This CDR3 contains 13 residues. CDR3 sequence (DNA): TGTGCCAGTAGTATAATCATGTACAATGAGCAGTTCTTC. Translated: CASSIIMYNEQFF.

The J gene is TRBJ1-5, the V gene TRBV6-5; D uncertain. CDR1 and CDR2 (germline): MNHEY, SVGAGI. The CDR3 runs to 15 residues. Trimming took 6 bases from V and 2 from J, leaving 14 bases between them. The CDR3 DNA follows: TGTGCCAGCAGCCCCTCGAACCTAGGCAATCAGCCCCAGCATTTT. It codes for CASSPSNLGNQPQHF.

This clone has only one observation. V usage is TRBV4-2 and J usage is TRBJ1-1; 7 nucleotides match TRBD1. Trimming cost V 5 bases and J 1 base; bases outside gene matches: 10. Germline loops: CDR1 LGHNA, CDR2 YNFKEQ. The CDR3 runs 16 residues. CDR3 protein: CASSKTPGTANTEAFF. In DNA form, the CDR3 reads TGTGCCAGCAGCAAAACACCCGGGACAGCGAACACTGAAGCTTTCTTT.

The V gene is TRBV28, the J gene TRBJ1-1, with TRBD1 as a possible D gene (5 bases). CDR1 is MDHEN, CDR2 SYDVKM, per germline. The CDR3 spans 17 residues. Trimming removed 5 bases from V and 3 bases from J, with 22 bases in between. Here the CDR3 reads CASSGPRGAGGDTEAFF. In DNA form, the CDR3 reads TGTGCCAGCAGTGGCCCAAGAGGGGCGGGGGGGGACACTGAAGCTTTCTTT.

By its share, this clone is medium-sized (0.01 to 0.1%). A read error may account for a junction end that differs from germline. This rearrangement joins TRBV7-9 to TRBJ1-3; no reliable D call. This CDR3 contains 14 residues. Germline V gene sequence: CDR1 SEHNR, CDR2 FQNEAQ (reference sequence). Here the CDR3 DNA reads TGTGCCAGCAGCTTAGTGGGTCAGGCCCACAGTCACCAATTT. Its protein product is CASSLVGQAHSHQF. Combining the CDR3 with reference TRBV7-9 and TRBJ1-3 gives the whole variable domain DTGVSQNPRHKITKRGQNVTFRCDPISEHNRLYWYRQTLGQGPEFLTYFQNEAQLEKSRLLSDRFSAERPKGSFSTLEIQRTEQGDSAMYLCASSLVGQAHSHQFGEGSWLTVV.

J is TRBJ2-1 and V is TRBV19; tentatively, D is TRBD1 or TRBD2 (5 bases each). V was pared by 11 bases and J by 4 bases, with 18 bases between. The CDR3 is 14 amino acids. Germline CDR1 is LNHDA and CDR2 is SQIVND (reference sequence). Written as DNA, the CDR3 is TGTGCCTCAGCCATGAGGGGAACATACAATGAGCAGTTCTTC. It is translated as CASAMRGTYNEQFF.

The CDR3 here is CASSPQSRGEKLFF. The CDR3, as DNA: TGTGCCAGCAGCCCCCAATCTAGGGGGGAAAAACTGTTTTTT. V usage is TRBV7-2 and J usage is TRBJ1-4; weak D call: TRBD1 (6 bases). Germline CDR1 is SGHTA and CDR2 is FQGNSA. V was clipped by 5 bases and J by 8 bases, with 15 bases between them. CDR3 length: 14 amino acids.

This chain joins TRBV28 and TRBJ2-1, with a weak D call TRBD1 (6 bases). The CDR3 is 15 amino acids. The germline gives CDR1 MDHEN, CDR2 SYDVKM. V gave up 8 bases and J gave up 4 bases, with 18 bases separating them. The CDR3 is CASGREGVLYNEQFF. The CDR3 region has the DNA TGTGCCAGCGGACGAGAGGGGGTCCTTTACAATGAGCAGTTCTTC.

This clone is large in the sample. The chain joins TRBV18 to TRBJ2-7; D possibly uses TRBD1 or TRBD2 (6 bases each). This CDR3 region has 14 residues. V was shortened by 3 bases and J by 6 bases, with 15 bases between the two germline ends. The germline V gene encodes CDR1 KGHSH and CDR2 LQKENI. The CDR3 loop is CASSPERGAPEQYF. CDR3 nucleotides: TGTGCCAGCTCACCTGAGAGGGGGGCCCCCGAGCAGTACTTC.

This clone qualifies as medium-sized. The V gene is TRBV10-2, the J gene TRBJ2-2; 14 bases align to TRBD2. The CDR3 has 16 amino acids. The V and J ends lost 6 bases and 7 bases, in that order; junction bases with no gene match: 7. The V gene's germline CDR1 is WSHSY and CDR2 SAAADI. The CDR3 loop reads CASSSGTSGSHGELFF. DNA for the CDR3: TGCGCCAGCAGCTCCGGGACTAGCGGGAGTCACGGGGAGCTGTTTTTT.

The rearrangement links TRBV14 to TRBJ2-1; possibly TRBD2 for D (5 bases). Germline CDR1 and CDR2: SGHDN and FVKESK. The CDR3 runs to 13 residues. Trimming cost V 2 bases and J 7 bases, with 9 bases left between them. The CDR3, as DNA: TGTGCCAGCAGCCAAACGGGGTGGAATGAGCAGTTCTTC. Its protein product is CASSQTGWNEQFF.